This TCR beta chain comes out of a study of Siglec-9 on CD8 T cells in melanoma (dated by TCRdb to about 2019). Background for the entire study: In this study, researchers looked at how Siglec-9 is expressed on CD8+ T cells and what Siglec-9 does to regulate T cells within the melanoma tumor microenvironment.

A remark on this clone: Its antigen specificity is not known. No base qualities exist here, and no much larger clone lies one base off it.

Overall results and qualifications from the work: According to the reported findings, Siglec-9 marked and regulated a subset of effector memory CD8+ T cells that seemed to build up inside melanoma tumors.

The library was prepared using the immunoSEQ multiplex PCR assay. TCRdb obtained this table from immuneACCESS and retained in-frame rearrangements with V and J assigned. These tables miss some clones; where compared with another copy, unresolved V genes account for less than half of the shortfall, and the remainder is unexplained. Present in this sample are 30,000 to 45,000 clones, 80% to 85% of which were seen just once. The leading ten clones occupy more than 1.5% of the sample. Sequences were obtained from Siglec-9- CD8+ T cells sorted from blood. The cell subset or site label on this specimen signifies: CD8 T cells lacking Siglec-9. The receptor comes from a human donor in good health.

CDR3 sequence: CSVEGRDSYGYTF. The DNA sequence follows: TGCAGCGTTGAAGGCAGGGACAGCTATGGCTACACCTTC. This receptor chain uses TRBV29-1 and TRBJ1-2; the central 7 bases match TRBD1. V is pruned by 1 base and J by 4 bases, leaving 3 bases of the junction without a gene match. CDR1 and CDR2 are drawn from the germline V gene: SQVTM, ANQGSEA. Inclusive of the bounding cysteine and phenylalanine, the CDR3 is 13 residues long. CDR3 DNA is the only sequence kept; it has 39 bases, read in frame from the first base.